This entry lists 18 T cell receptor beta chains sequenced from one sample in a study of blood T cells in healthy people across ages. Primers used in a second PCR of about 7 to 12 cycles were a sample-barcoded 5' primer and a J-beta primer mix. Each CDR3 protein gets one entry after TCRdb re-called the 5' RACE reads with MiXCR. The sample includes about 1.4 million distinct CDR3 sequences, around 59% of them seen just once. The sample comprised blood. The source is a man between 18 and 35 years old in good health.

The CDR3 spells CSATRQGWNTEAFF. Here the CDR3 DNA reads TGCAGTGCAACCCGACAGGGGTGGAACACTGAAGCTTTCTTT. The gene calls are TRBV20-1 and TRBJ1-1; TRBD1 matches at 8 bases. The trim removed 6 bases at V and 1 base at J, leaving 7 bases unmatched. The CDR3 spans 14 residues. The V gene's germline CDR1 is DFQATT and CDR2 SNEGSKA (reference sequence).

This chain joins TRBV29-1 and TRBJ2-1, with D tentatively TRBD1 (5 bases). Trimming took 1 base from V and 7 from J, leaving 11 bases between them. The germline gives CDR1 SQVTM, CDR2 ANQGSEA. CDR3 size: 13 residues. Here the CDR3 reads CSVEAGRANEQFF. Written as DNA, the CDR3 is TGCAGCGTTGAAGCGGGCAGGGCTAATGAGCAGTTCTTC.

The chain couples TRBV6-1 to TRBJ2-7; D is ambiguous. With 11 bases removed from V and 0 bases from J, the gap between germline ends came to 17 bases. The CDR3 length is 14 residues. The germline CDR1 and CDR2 sequences are MNHNS and SASEGT. The CDR3, as DNA: TGTGCCGTCCTTGTCGGTTTTGGCTCCTACGAGCAGTACTTC. Protein sequence: CAVLVGFGSYEQYF.

The rearrangement joins TRBV27 to TRBJ2-3; no clear D. From germline, CDR1 is MNHEY and CDR2 SMNVEV (reference sequence). This CDR3 contains 15 residues. The ends were cut back, 4 bases at V and 3 bases at J, with 14 bases in the middle. The CDR3 sequence: CASSSLIWGTDTQYF. CDR3 DNA sequence: TGTGCCAGCAGTTCCCTAATTTGGGGAACAGATACGCAGTATTTT.

There are many counts of this clonotype. The CDR3 nucleotides are TGTGCCAGCAGTTTAGGTCAGGGTGGCAATGAGCAGTTCTTC. Translation: CASSLGQGGNEQFF. The rearrangement uses TRBV27 and TRBJ2-1, with D perhaps matching TRBD1 (5 bases). This CDR3 comprises 14 residues. CDR1 is MNHEY, CDR2 SMNVEV, per germline (reference sequence). Trimming removed 2 bases from V and 6 bases from J, with 11 bases in between.

This rearrangement joins TRBV6-6 to TRBJ2-7, with D perhaps matching TRBD2 (6 bases). Germline CDR1 and CDR2: MNHNY and SVGAGI (reference sequence). Trimming took 0 bases from V and 3 from J, leaving 12 bases between them. The CDR3 contains 15 residues. This CDR3 is CASSYSRAGNYEQYF. For the CDR3, the DNA is TGTGCCAGCAGTTACTCTCGGGCGGGAAACTACGAGCAGTACTTC.

This clonotype was observed a single time. The chain uses TRBV20-1 and TRBJ2-7; the D call may be TRBD1 or TRBD2 (5 bases each). CDR1 is DFQATT and CDR2 is SNEGSKA in the germline V gene (reference sequence). The V and J ends lost 3 bases and 6 bases respectively, with 12 bases between them. This CDR3 is built from 12 residues. The CDR3 DNA sequence: TGCAGTGCTAGGGGACGTCGGGGCGAGCAGTACTTC. Translating it yields CSARGRRGEQYF.

This clonotype occurred a few times. The rearrangement links TRBV6-5 to TRBJ1-2, with D possibly TRBD1 on 5 matching bases. Trimming removed 0 bases from V and 4 bases from J, with 15 bases in between. CDR3 length: 16 amino acids. Germline lookup yields CDR1 MNHEY and CDR2 SVGAGI. The chain's CDR3 is CASSYSGTLSTYGYTF. As DNA, the CDR3 is TGTGCCAGCAGTTACTCGGGGACCCTTTCCACCTATGGCTACACCTTC.

This clonotype was seen a single time. The CDR3 sequence is CAISESEGTALGEQYF. CDR3 coding DNA: TGTGCCATCAGTGAGTCGGAGGGGACAGCCCTAGGAGAGCAGTACTTC. The chain links TRBV10-3 to TRBJ2-5, with a possible D match to TRBD1 (7 bases). The CDR3 spans 16 residues. Trimming removed 0 bases at V and 11 bases at J, with 22 bases between. Germline V gives CDR1 ENHRY, CDR2 SYGVKD.

The chain uses TRBV20-1 and TRBJ2-1; D unclear. V was cut by 5 bases and J by 5 bases, with 7 bases left in between. The CDR3 contains 11 residues. Germline V gives CDR1 DFQATT, CDR2 SNEGSKA (reference sequence). CDR3 protein: CSAPKDNEQFF. Written as DNA, the CDR3 is TGCAGTGCTCCCAAAGACAATGAGCAGTTCTTC.

The V and J genes are TRBV25-1 and TRBJ1-2; TRBD1 is a possible D gene (5 bases). V was clipped by 0 bases and J by 8 bases, with 13 bases between them. The germline CDR1 and CDR2 sequences are MGHDK and SYGVNS. The CDR3 covers 14 residues. The CDR3 DNA reads TGTGCCAGCAGTGAATATCGGGGGGTGGGAGGCTACACCTTC. Its translation is CASSEYRGVGGYTF.

A few counts support this clonotype. The chain has TRBV20-1 and TRBJ1-5; the D gene is possibly TRBD1 (5 bases). The germline V and J ends were trimmed by 0 bases and 4 bases, with 13 bases remaining between them. Germline CDR1 is DFQATT and CDR2 is SNEGSKA (reference sequence). CDR3 length: 15 residues. For the CDR3, the DNA is TGCAGTGCTAGAGAAACCGGGACCGAGAATCAGCCCCAGCATTTT. Its protein product is CSARETGTENQPQHF.

This chain connects TRBV20-1 to TRBJ2-1; D is possibly TRBD2 (6 bases). The germline V gene encodes CDR1 DFQATT and CDR2 SNEGSKA (reference sequence). The CDR3 consists of 18 residues. Trimming stripped 3 bases from V and 3 bases from J, with 24 bases between. The CDR3 DNA is TGCAGTGCTAGGGTAGGACCAAGGGAGGCCTATTACTACAATGAGCAGTTCTTC. This encodes CSARVGPREAYYYNEQFF.

The CDR3 region is CSVEVRVGPANYGYTF. The CDR3, as DNA: TGCAGCGTTGAAGTTCGGGTTGGACCAGCTAACTATGGCTACACCTTC. The V gene is TRBV29-1, the J gene TRBJ1-2; D is undetermined. Germline CDR1 reads SQVTM; CDR2 reads ANQGSEA. V lost 1 base and J 0 bases, leaving 15 bases between the germline ends. The CDR3 contains 16 residues.

V is TRBV20-1 and J is TRBJ2-2; D perhaps matches TRBD2 (6 bases). The CDR3 contains 16 residues. V lost 1 base and J 1 base, leaving 13 bases between the germline ends. Germline loops: CDR1 DFQATT, CDR2 SNEGSKA (reference sequence). CDR3 coding DNA: TGCAGTGCTAGAGTCATCGGGAGTAAGAACACCGGGGAGCTGTTTTTT. The encoded protein is CSARVIGSKNTGELFF.

The chain joins TRBV20-1 to TRBJ1-1; 7 positions agree with TRBD1. V shed 1 base, J shed 1 base, and the junction held 0 bases outside the gene matches. The CDR3 length is 13 residues. The germline gives CDR1 DFQATT, CDR2 SNEGSKA (reference sequence). The CDR3 protein is CSARGTGNTEAFF. CDR3 sequence (DNA): TGCAGTGCTAGAGGGACAGGGAACACTGAAGCTTTCTTT.

This clonotype has a single count. The chain couples TRBV7-2 to TRBJ2-5; D is possibly TRBD2 (5 bases). Germline CDR1 and CDR2: SGHTA and FQGNSA. This CDR3 region has 16 residues. Trimming took off 5 bases at V and 5 bases at J, with 21 bases between the two ends. The CDR3 loop is CASSPRLLVKSETQYF. For the CDR3, the DNA is TGTGCCAGCAGCCCCAGACTACTAGTTAAGTCGGAGACCCAGTACTTC.

This clonotype was detected ten times or more. The J gene is TRBJ2-1, the V gene TRBV2; no firm D call. This CDR3 spans 13 amino acids. V shed 6 bases and J shed 7 bases, with 13 bases lying between them. Per germline, CDR1 SNHLY and CDR2 FYNNEI. The CDR3 bases are TGTGCCAGCAGACTGGTCTGGGTGAATGAGCAGTTCTTC. Encoded protein: CASRLVWVNEQFF.